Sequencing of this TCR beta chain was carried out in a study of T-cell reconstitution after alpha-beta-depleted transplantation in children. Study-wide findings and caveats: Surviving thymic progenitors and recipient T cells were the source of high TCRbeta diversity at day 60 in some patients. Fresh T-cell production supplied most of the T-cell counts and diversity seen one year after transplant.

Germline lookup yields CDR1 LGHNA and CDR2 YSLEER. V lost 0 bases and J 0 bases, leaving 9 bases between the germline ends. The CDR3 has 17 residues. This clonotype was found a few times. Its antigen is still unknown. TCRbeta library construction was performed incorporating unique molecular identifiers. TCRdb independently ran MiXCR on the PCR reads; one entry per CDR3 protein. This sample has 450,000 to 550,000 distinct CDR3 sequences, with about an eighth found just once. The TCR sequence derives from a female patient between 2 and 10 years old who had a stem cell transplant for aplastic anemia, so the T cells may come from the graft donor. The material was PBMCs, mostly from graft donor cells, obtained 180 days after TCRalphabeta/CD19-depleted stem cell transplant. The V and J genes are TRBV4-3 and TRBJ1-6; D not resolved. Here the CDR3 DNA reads TGCGCCAGCAGCCAAGACGGGTGGAGCTCCTATAATTCACCCCTCCACTTT. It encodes CASSQDGWSSYNSPLHF.